The 27 T cell receptor beta chains reported below all come from one sample, sequenced in a study of OX40 agonist ivuxolimab in advanced cancers. Library preparation was by the immunoSEQ multiplex PCR assay. Entries here come from immuneACCESS through TCRdb and include only in-frame sequences with V and J called. Some clones fail to appear in such tables; in the studies checked, an unresolved V gene covers under half of the shortfall, and the cause of the remainder is unknown. A total of approximately 72,000 clones appear in this sample, 84% of them only once. Roughly 0.85% of the sample comes from the top ten. Sequenced material: CD4+ or CD8+ T cells sorted from blood, taken in a trial of the OX40 agonist ivuxolimab. These receptor sequences come from an adult with an advanced solid tumor such as melanoma, head and neck, liver or kidney cancer.

The rearrangement uses TRBV2 and TRBJ2-2, with a tentative D call TRBD2 (6 bases). CDR3 size: 14 residues. V lost 6 bases and J lost 3, with 11 bases in between. CDR1 is SNHLY, CDR2 FYNNEI, per germline. CDR3 in amino acids: CASRGRDHTGELFF. The CDR3, as DNA: TGTGCCAGCAGGGGGCGGGACCACACCGGGGAGCTGTTTTTT.

The chain combines TRBV5-1 with TRBJ2-5; TRBD2 aligns across 9 bases. Germline-derived CDR1 and CDR2 are SGHRS and YFSETQ. V was pared by 0 bases and J by 4 bases, with 7 bases of the junction left unmatched. CDR3 length: 16 residues. As DNA, the CDR3 is TGCGCCAGCAGCTTGGCCGGCGGGGGGGCACGAGAGACCCAGTACTTC. Translated, it gives CASSLAGGGARETQYF.

The gene calls are TRBV5-1 and TRBJ2-7; D is ambiguous. Germline V gene sequence: CDR1 SGHRS, CDR2 YFSETQ. The CDR3 runs 13 residues. V dropped 0 bases and J dropped 3 bases, with 7 bases sitting between them. Here the CDR3 DNA reads TGCGCCAGCAGCTTGGATCCGGACTACGAGCAGTACTTC. Protein product: CASSLDPDYEQYF. The entire variable domain, with the rest obtained from reference TRBV5-1 and TRBJ2-7, is as follows: KAGVTQTPRYLIKTRGQQVTLSCSPISGHRSVSWYQQTPGQGLQFLFEYFSETQRNKGNFPGRFSGRQFSNSRSEMNVSTLELGDSALYLCASSLDPDYEQYFGPGTRLTVT.

V usage is TRBV7-9 and J usage is TRBJ2-5; possible D gene TRBD1, 5 bases. Trimming shortened V by 6 bases and J by 5 bases, and 10 bases separated the two germline ends. This CDR3 spans 12 amino acids. Germline V gene lookup returns CDR1 SEHNR and CDR2 FQNEAQ (reference sequence). CDR3 in amino acids: CASSLPGETQYF. DNA for the CDR3: TGTGCCAGCAGTCTTCCAGGGGAGACCCAGTACTTC.

The chain employs TRBV5-1 and TRBJ1-3, with D unresolved. The germline V and J ends were trimmed by 0 bases and 2 bases, with 3 bases remaining between them. The CDR3 is made up of 13 amino acids. Germline values: CDR1 SGHRS, CDR2 YFSETQ. Here the CDR3 reads CASSLGTGNTIYF. CDR3 nucleotide sequence: TGCGCCAGCAGCTTGGGGACTGGAAACACCATATATTTT.

V and J are TRBV5-1 and TRBJ2-7; 8 nucleotides align to TRBD1. Germline V gives CDR1 SGHRS, CDR2 YFSETQ. Trimming at V came to 7 bases and at J to 3 bases, leaving 6 bases not matched to a gene. The CDR3 contains 13 residues. CDR3 DNA sequence: TGCGCCAGCCAACCGGGACAGGTCTACGAGCAGTACTTC. Translation: CASQPGQVYEQYF.

This clone was counted only a few times. CDR3 nucleotide sequence: TGTGCCAGCAGAAACCCGAAGGCTGAGGTTCGCAATGAGCAGTTCTTC. This codes for CASRNPKAEVRNEQFF. The gene calls are TRBV28 and TRBJ2-1; D ambiguous. Germline-derived CDR1 and CDR2 are MDHEN and SYDVKM. V dropped 6 bases and J dropped 6 bases, with 21 bases sitting between them. The CDR3 runs to 16 residues. The variable domain in full, completed from reference TRBV28 and TRBJ2-1, reads DVKVTQSSRYLVKRTGEKVFLECVQDMDHENMFWYRQDPGLGLRLIYFSYDVKMKEKGDIPEGYSVSREKKERFSLILESASTNQTSMYLCASRNPKAEVRNEQFFGPGTRLTVL.

The rearrangement uses TRBV28 and TRBJ2-5, with D maybe TRBD2 (5 bases). Trimming pared 7 bases from V and 5 bases from J, leaving 11 bases between. The CDR3 is 12 residues long. Germline CDR1 MDHEN, CDR2 SYDVKM. Written as DNA, the CDR3 is TGTGCCAGCACGGGTCAGCGGGAGACCCAGTACTTC. Translation gives CASTGQRETQYF.

V and J are TRBV11-2 and TRBJ1-5; TRBD1 matches at 7 bases. V was clipped by 4 bases and J by 3 bases; unmatched bases: 3. CDR3 length: 14 amino acids. The germline V gene encodes CDR1 SGHAT and CDR2 FQNNGV. The CDR3 sequence is CASSSGQANQPQHF. The CDR3 nucleotides read TGTGCCAGCAGCTCAGGACAGGCCAATCAGCCCCAGCATTTT.

The V gene is TRBV19, the J gene TRBJ2-1, with unresolved D. The V gene lost 4 bases and the J gene lost 1 base, with 11 bases spanning the gap. Germline V lookup: CDR1 LNHDA, CDR2 SQIVND (reference sequence). The CDR3 spans 15 residues. The CDR3 DNA reads TGTGCCAGTAGTACCCTCCGGCGGTCCTACAATGAGCAGTTCTTC. It encodes CASSTLRRSYNEQFF.

V usage is TRBV10-1 and J usage is TRBJ2-1; TRBD2 matches 9 bases. The CDR3 contains 16 residues. The germline gives CDR1 WNHNN, CDR2 SYGVQD (reference sequence). V trimming: 1 base; J trimming: 6 bases; junction bases outside the gene matches: 7. As DNA, the CDR3 is TGCGCCAGCAGTGAGTTCGGACTAGCGCATTCCAATGAGCAGTTCTTC. This translates into CASSEFGLAHSNEQFF.

V and J are TRBV4-1 and TRBJ2-5; unclear D gene. Germline CDR1 MGHRA, CDR2 YSYEKL. The CDR3 covers 16 residues. V gave up 0 bases and J gave up 6 bases, with 17 bases separating them. The CDR3 spells CASSQDSVLSVQTQYF. The CDR3 bases are TGCGCCAGCAGCCAAGATTCAGTGCTCTCGGTGCAGACCCAGTACTTC.

V and J are TRBV11-2 and TRBJ1-2, with D maybe TRBD1 (5 bases). Looked up from germline, CDR1 is SGHAT and CDR2 is FQNNGV. V dropped 5 bases and J dropped 8 bases, with 15 bases sitting between them. CDR3 length: 13 residues. In DNA form, the CDR3 reads TGTGCCAGCAGCCCCCAACCCCAGGGAGGCTACACCTTC. Translation: CASSPQPQGGYTF.

The chain couples TRBV30 to TRBJ1-6; D uncertain. V was cut by 8 bases and J by 0 bases, with 14 bases left in between. The CDR3 has 15 residues. Germline V gene sequence: CDR1 GTSNPN, CDR2 SVGIG (reference sequence). The DNA of the CDR3 is TGTGCCCAAGGGCTGAAGAGCTCCTATAATTCACCCCTCCACTTT. It yields the protein CAQGLKSSYNSPLHF.

V gene TRBV28 combines with J gene TRBJ1-6; 7 bases agree with TRBD1. Per germline, CDR1 MDHEN and CDR2 SYDVKM. V trimming: 6 bases; J trimming: 8 bases; junction bases outside the gene matches: 7. CDR3 size: 14 residues. The CDR3 DNA reads TGTGCCAGCAGAATGCGGACAGGTTATTCACCCCTCCACTTT. It yields the protein CASRMRTGYSPLHF.

The genes are TRBV4-3 and TRBJ1-6, with D maybe TRBD1 (5 bases). CDR1 is LGHNA and CDR2 is YSLEER in the germline V gene. The germline V and J ends were trimmed by 0 bases and 9 bases, with 12 bases remaining between them. There are 15 residues in the CDR3. CDR3 DNA sequence: TGCGCCAGCAGCCAAGATGGACATGGTGTTTCACCCCTCCACTTT. Translation: CASSQDGHGVSPLHF.

The V gene is TRBV7-9, the J gene TRBJ2-1, with 11 bases aligning to TRBD2. The germline CDR1 and CDR2 sequences are SEHNR and FQNEAQ (reference sequence). The V gene end was trimmed by 5 bases and the J gene end by 3 bases; junction bases not matched to a gene: 9. This CDR3 region has 17 residues. The CDR3 protein is CASSNDRLAGSYNEQFF. CDR3 nucleotide sequence: TGTGCCAGCAGCAATGACCGACTAGCGGGAAGCTACAATGAGCAGTTCTTC. Full variable domain (rest looked up from reference TRBV7-9 and TRBJ2-1): DTGVSQNPRHKITKRGQNVTFRCDPISEHNRLYWYRQTLGQGPEFLTYFQNEAQLEKSRLLSDRFSAERPKGSFSTLEIQRTEQGDSAMYLCASSNDRLAGSYNEQFFGPGTRLTVL.

This clone was seen a handful of times. The chain uses TRBV10-3 and TRBJ2-1; 8 bases are shared with TRBD1. Germline CDR1 and CDR2: ENHRY and SYGVKD. CDR3 length: 15 amino acids. The trim removed 6 bases at V and 7 bases at J, leaving 11 bases unmatched. The CDR3 DNA sequence: TGTGCCATCAGGAACGACAGGGGAGATGGAAATGAGCAGTTCTTC. Protein: CAIRNDRGDGNEQFF.

The chain employs TRBV12-2 and TRBJ2-5; the table's D call TRBD1 went unverified against the DNA. TRBV12-2 is a recognized pseudogene. CDR3 length equals 13 residues. CDR3: CASRPGIGETQYF. The CDR3 nucleotides read TGTGCAAGTCGCCCAGGGATCGGGGAGACCCAGTACTTC.

This clone was seen only once. The gene calls are TRBV14 and TRBJ2-3; the match to TRBD1 covers 7 bases. The junction had 2 bases not matched to a gene; V was cut back by 4 bases and J by 7 bases. The germline V gene has CDR1 SGHDN and CDR2 FVKESK. CDR3 size: 12 residues. The CDR3 loop is CASSPGGNTQYF. As DNA, the CDR3 is TGTGCCAGCAGCCCAGGGGGAAATACGCAGTATTTT. Based on the CDR3 plus reference TRBV14 and TRBJ2-3, the full variable domain is EAGVTQFPSHSVIEKGQTVTLRCDPISGHDNLYWYRRVMGKEIKFLLHFVKESKQDESGMPNNRFLAERTGGTYSTLKVQPAELEDSGVYFCASSPGGNTQYFGPGTRLTVL.

The chain is built from TRBV7-3 and TRBJ1-1, with D possibly being TRBD1 (5 bases). CDR3 length: 13 amino acids. V was cut by 5 bases and J by 2 bases, with 9 bases left in between. Germline V gene sequence: CDR1 SGHTA, CDR2 FQGTGA. The CDR3 sequence: CASSPGANTEAFF. The CDR3 region has the DNA TGTGCCAGCAGCCCCGGGGCCAACACTGAAGCTTTCTTT.

The chain combines TRBV7-9 with TRBJ1-2, with unresolved D. The CDR3 contains 13 residues. CDR1 SEHNR and CDR2 FQNEAQ come from the germline V gene (reference sequence). V lost 4 bases to trimming and J lost 8 bases, with 14 bases between them. This CDR3 reads CASSSTPPTGYTF. As DNA, the CDR3 is TGTGCCAGCAGCTCCACCCCCCCAACCGGCTACACCTTC.

The chain links TRBV5-6 to TRBJ1-1; D call uncertain. The germline V gene encodes CDR1 SGHDT and CDR2 YYEEEE. V shed 5 bases and J shed 2 bases, with 16 bases lying between them. The CDR3 is 15 residues long. This CDR3 reads CASSYSEGINTEAFF. The CDR3 DNA reads as TGTGCCAGCAGTTACTCCGAAGGCATAAACACTGAAGCTTTCTTT.

Comments on this clone: Distinct nucleotide sequences in the sample also encode this CDR3. The chain joins TRBV11-3 to TRBJ2-2; D call uncertain. Germline V CDR1 and CDR2: SGHNT, YENEEA. The CDR3 totals 13 residues. Trimming left V 5 bases short and J 4 bases short, with 8 bases between. The DNA of the CDR3 is TGTGCCAGCAGCCCAAGACGCACCGGGGAGCTGTTTTTT. It codes for CASSPRRTGELFF. The full variable domain, completed using reference TRBV11-3 and TRBJ2-2, is EAGVVQSPRYKIIEKKQPVAFWCNPISGHNTLYWYLQNLGQGPELLIRYENEEAVDDSQLPKDRFSAERLKGVDSTLKIQPAELGDSAVYLCASSPRRTGELFFGEGSRLTVL.

The chain recombines TRBV7-9 with TRBJ1-1; D remains unclear. CDR1 is SEHNR, CDR2 FQNEAQ, per germline (reference sequence). The CDR3 is made up of 13 amino acids. The ends were cut back, 1 base at V and 0 bases at J, with 3 bases in the middle. The CDR3 spells CASSLEMNTEAFF. The CDR3, as DNA: TGTGCCAGCAGCTTAGAGATGAACACTGAAGCTTTCTTT.

The chain recombines TRBV14 with TRBJ2-7, with D perhaps TRBD1 (6 bases). Germline CDR1 and CDR2: SGHDN and FVKESK. The CDR3 runs to 14 residues. The V gene lost 5 bases and the J gene lost 7 bases, with 18 bases spanning the gap. The CDR3 coding sequence is TGTGCCAGCAGCGACCCCAGGGGTCGGTCAGAGCAGTACTTC. Translating gives CASSDPRGRSEQYF.

The V and J genes are TRBV19 and TRBJ1-2; no clear D. This CDR3 contains 11 residues. Germline CDR1 LNHDA, CDR2 SQIVND (reference sequence). Deletions cut 7 bases from V and 4 bases from J, with 7 bases between. The CDR3 spells CASKNIYGYTF. CDR3 bases: TGTGCCAGTAAAAACATCTATGGCTACACCTTC.